This TCR beta chain stems from a study of identical twins. Germline CDR1 and CDR2: SGHRS and YFSETQ. The CDR3 spans 13 residues. TCRdb reanalysed the 5' RACE reads using MiXCR and keeps one entry per CDR3 protein. The repertoire has more than 400,000 distinct CDR3 sequences, 15% of them found once; the top ten carry roughly 0.42%. This clonotype has at least ten counts. Its antigen is not identified. One junction end disagrees with the germline gene, perhaps due to a read error. Study conclusions and caveats: A cross-sectional statistical analysis, not follow-up of the same donors, supported the conclusions. Carriage of fewer insertions was seen in abundant cord blood beta clonotypes, whereas memory repertoires showed none. Models underestimated how often monozygotic twins shared out-of-frame TCR alpha.

The same data also went into a second study, on yellow fever vaccine responses in identical twins.

The receptor was isolated from a woman under 30 in good health. This chain links TRBV5-1 with TRBJ2-7; no definite D call. The sample consisted of CD4+ T cells sorted from blood. The CDR3 DNA reads as TGTGCCAGCAGTTTTAGGAGCTCCTACGAGCAGTACTTC. This codes for CASSFRSSYEQYF. The full variable domain, its missing parts supplied by reference TRBV5-1 and TRBJ2-7, is KAGVTQTPRYLIKTRGQQVTLSCSPISGHRSVSWYQQTPGQGLQFLFEYFSETQRNKGNFPGRFSGRQFSNSRSEMNVSTLELGDSALYLCASSFRSSYEQYFGPGTRLTVT.